The 13 T cell receptor beta chains presented below share a single source sample, sequenced in a study of blood T cell repertoires in COVID-19. Clones were read by immunoSEQ multiplex PCR, and TCRdb kept only the in-frame ones, dropping some. The sample contains 60,000 to 75,000 clones, almost 85% of which appear only once. The sequencing sample was made of peripheral blood. Source of these receptors: a human donor in a cohort sampled during active COVID-19.

The gene calls are TRBV10-3 and TRBJ1-4; D perhaps matches TRBD1 (5 bases). This CDR3 region has 14 residues. With 10 bases removed from V and 2 bases from J, the gap between germline ends came to 14 bases. The germline CDR1 and CDR2 sequences are ENHRY and SYGVKD. CDR3 DNA sequence: TGTGCCAGTAGGGCGGCAGGGACTAATGAAAAACTGTTTTTT. Its translation is CASRAAGTNEKLFF.

The CDR3 DNA follows: TGTGCCAGGGTAAAACCGCGGCTTCTAGCCAAAAACATTCAGTACTTC. Translating gives CARVKPRLLAKNIQYF. The chain couples TRBV11-3 to TRBJ2-4, with D hard to call. From germline, CDR1 is SGHNT and CDR2 YENEEA. This CDR3 contains 16 residues. Trimming took 9 bases from V and 0 from J, leaving 18 bases between them.

V gene TRBV7-7 combines with J gene TRBJ2-5; TRBD1 aligns across 11 bases. The V gene end was trimmed by 5 bases and the J gene end by 5 bases; junction bases not matched to a gene: 10. The CDR3 contains 16 residues. CDR1 and CDR2 from the germline V gene are SSHAT and FNYEAQ (reference sequence). CDR3 sequence: CASSRGDRGSEETQYF. The CDR3 DNA reads as TGTGCCAGCAGCAGAGGGGACAGGGGGTCGGAGGAGACCCAGTACTTC.

V gene TRBV29-1 combines with J gene TRBJ2-6; possibly TRBD1 for D (6 bases). The CDR3 spans 13 residues. Trimming cost V 6 bases and J 1 base, with 7 bases left between them. Germline assignment: CDR1 SQVTM and CDR2 ANQGSEA. CDR3 sequence (DNA): TGCAGCGTACAGGGATCTGGGGCCAACGTCCTGACTTTC. Protein product: CSVQGSGANVLTF.

The gene calls are TRBV3-1 (or the pseudogene TRBV3-2) and TRBJ1-3; D is possibly TRBD1 (6 bases). From germline, CDR1 is LGHDT and CDR2 YNNKEL (reference sequence). This CDR3 region has 15 residues. Trimming cost V 4 bases and J 3 bases, with 13 bases left between them. For the CDR3, the DNA is TGTGCCAGCAGCCCCAGGGGCTCAGGTGGAAACACCATATATTTT. Its translation: CASSPRGSGGNTIYF.

The gene calls are TRBV2 and TRBJ1-5, with D possibly matching TRBD1 (5 bases). Trimming pared 6 bases from V and 2 bases from J, leaving 11 bases between. The CDR3 has 14 amino acids. Germline V gene data show CDR1 as SNHLY and CDR2 as FYNNEI. This CDR3 reads CASRGEGGNQPQHF. CDR3 bases: TGTGCCAGCAGGGGCGAAGGGGGCAATCAGCCCCAGCATTTT. The whole variable domain, remainder taken from reference TRBV2 and TRBJ1-5, is EPEVTQTPSHQVTQMGQEVILRCVPISNHLYFYWYRQILGQKVEFLVSFYNNEISEKSEIFDDQFSVERPDGSNFTLKIRSTKLEDSAMYFCASRGEGGNQPQHFGDGTRLSIL.

V gene TRBV18 combines with J gene TRBJ1-3; the match to TRBD1 covers 9 bases. This CDR3 is built from 15 residues. After removal of 7 bases from V and 6 bases from J, the junction contained 10 bases not matched to a gene. CDR1 and CDR2 (germline): KGHSH, LQKENI. CDR3 in amino acids: CASFTGTGRENTIYF. Here the CDR3 DNA reads TGTGCCAGCTTCACCGGGACAGGGAGGGAAAACACCATATATTTT. The whole variable domain, filled in from reference TRBV18 and TRBJ1-3, reads NAGVMQNPRHLVRRRGQEARLRCSPMKGHSHVYWYRQLPEEGLKFMVYLQKENIIDESGMPKERFSAEFPKEGPSILRIQQVVRGDSAAYFCASFTGTGRENTIYFGEGSWLTVV.

This clone showed up just once. V and J are TRBV27 and TRBJ2-2; D uncertain. Trimming removed 7 bases at V and 0 bases at J, with 18 bases between. CDR3 length: 17 amino acids. Germline assignment: CDR1 MNHEY and CDR2 SMNVEV (reference sequence). DNA for the CDR3: TGTGCCAGCACCGCGACACAGATACTTGCGAACACCGGGGAGCTGTTTTTT. As protein: CASTATQILANTGELFF.

The rearrangement joins TRBV19 to TRBJ1-2; D is perhaps TRBD1 (5 bases). The CDR3 is 15 amino acids. V shed 3 bases and J shed 3 bases, with 14 bases lying between them. From germline, CDR1 is LNHDA and CDR2 SQIVND (reference sequence). The CDR3 region has the DNA TGTGCCAGTAGTATCTGGTCCGCGGGGGACTATGGCTACACCTTC. Translated: CASSIWSAGDYGYTF.

The J gene is TRBJ1-5, the V gene TRBV24-1, with TRBD1 matching over 9 bases. The CDR3 runs to 14 residues. The germline V gene has CDR1 KGHDR and CDR2 SFDVKD. V was pared by 4 bases and J by 4 bases, with 1 base of the junction left unmatched. Written as DNA, the CDR3 is TGTGCCACCAGTGAGACAGGGGGGAATCAGCCCCAGCATTTT. This encodes CATSETGGNQPQHF.

This clone was counted once. This chain joins TRBV19 and TRBJ1-1, with a tentative D call TRBD1 (6 bases). V lost 5 bases to trimming and J lost 1 base, with 8 bases between them. The CDR3 has 13 amino acids. Germline CDR1 and CDR2: LNHDA and SQIVND (reference sequence). CDR3 DNA sequence: TGTGCCAGTAGTGCGGACAGGAACACTGAAGCTTTCTTT. Its protein product is CASSADRNTEAFF.

The rearrangement joins TRBV10-1 to TRBJ2-2, with a tentative D call TRBD2 (5 bases). Germline lookup yields CDR1 WNHNN and CDR2 SYGVQD (reference sequence). CDR3 length equals 15 residues. V lost 3 bases and J 2 bases, leaving 10 bases between the germline ends. For the CDR3, the DNA is TGCGCCAGCAGTGATTTCGGGGTAAACACCGGGGAGCTGTTTTTT. This encodes CASSDFGVNTGELFF.

The J gene is TRBJ1-4, the V gene TRBV2; weak D call: TRBD1 (5 bases). The V end lost 6 bases, the J end lost 8 bases, and 13 bases lay between the germline ends. This CDR3 region has 13 residues. CDR1 is SNHLY, CDR2 FYNNEI, per germline. The CDR3 spells CASRGPPGEKLFF. DNA for the CDR3: TGTGCCAGCAGGGGGCCACCTGGCGAAAAACTGTTTTTT.